This is a list of T cell receptor beta chains from one sample in a study of metastatic and nonmetastatic thyroid tumors. TCRdb called clones again from the PCR reads with MiXCR. The sample has almost 85,000 clones; approximately 12% are singletons. Sequencing input: tumor tissue. The receptors originated from a female donor with papillary thyroid cancer or a benign thyroid nodule (not recorded which). Some clones in this sample may be carry-over from other donors' samples. Both conserved end residues are part of each CDR3. Each record gives: J gene, D gene, V gene, clone size, CDR3 protein, CDR3 DNA. A D gene is named only where the DNA matches it firmly. Clone size is given for some rows only: seen once, a few or many times, or a class if the clone is expanded.

>TRBJ1-4|.|TRBV18|many
CASSPSATGTRSEKLFF
TGTGCCAGCTCACCATCCGCCACGGGGACCAGAAGCGAAAAACTGTTTTTT
>TRBJ2-4|.|TRBV5-1|many
CASSLGTGRSDIQYF
TGCGCCAGCAGCTTGGGAACAGGGAGGTCAGACATTCAGTACTTC
>TRBJ2-1|.|TRBV5-1|many
CASSLVGLQGGEQFF
TGCGCCAGCAGCTTGGTCGGGTTACAGGGTGGTGAGCAGTTCTTC
>TRBJ1-4|.|TRBV5-1|many
CASRGGPSEKLFF
TGCGCCAGCAGGGGGGGTCCCTCGGAAAAACTGTTTTTT
>TRBJ2-7|.|TRBV4-1|many
CASSQRTDYEQYF
TGCGCCAGCAGCCAAAGGACCGATTACGAGCAGTACTTC
>TRBJ1-5|.|TRBV19|many
CASREGSQPQHF
TGTGCCAGTAGGGAAGGGAGTCAGCCCCAGCATTTT
>TRBJ1-4|TRBD1|TRBV4-1|many
CASSQAGTAYEKLFF
TGCGCCAGCAGCCAAGCAGGGACAGCGTATGAAAAACTGTTTTTT
>TRBJ2-3|TRBD1|TRBV5-1|many
CASSSGTVDTDTQYF
TGCGCCAGCAGCTCTGGGACAGTGGACACAGATACGCAGTATTTT
>TRBJ1-2|.|TRBV9|many
CASSGRGEVYGYTF
TGTGCCAGCAGCGGTAGGGGAGAGGTCTATGGCTACACCTTC
>TRBJ1-6|.|TRBV12-3/TRBV12-4|medium-sized
CASSRASNSPLHF
TGTGCCAGCTCCAGGGCGTCTAATTCACCCCTCCACTTT
>TRBJ1-3|TRBD1|TRBV19|many
CASSAGQGGGNTIYF
TGTGCCAGTAGTGCCGGACAGGGAGGAGGAAACACCATATATTTT
>TRBJ2-3|.|TRBV5-1|many
CASSLDTGTDTQYF
TGCGCCAGCAGCTTAGACACGGGCACAGATACGCAGTATTTT
>TRBJ2-5|.|TRBV12-3/TRBV12-4|many
CASRTPHGTAQYF
TGTGCCAGCAGGACCCCACACGGAACCGCCCAGTACTTC
>TRBJ2-2|TRBD2|TRBV6-2/TRBV6-3|.
CASRIAGGVTVELFF
TGTGCCAGCAGAATAGCGGGAGGGGTCACCGTGGAGCTGTTTTTT
>TRBJ1-2|.|TRBV19|many
CASSRASNYGYTF
TGTGCCAGTAGCCGGGCCTCTAACTATGGCTACACCTTC
>TRBJ2-1|TRBD2|TRBV24-1|few
CATGVSTSVSRNEQFF
TGTGCCACCGGTGTATCGACTAGCGTGAGTCGTAATGAGCAGTTCTTC
>TRBJ2-7|TRBD1|TRBV7-9|many
CASDRDRVEQYF
TGTGCCAGTGATCGGGACAGGGTCGAGCAGTACTTC
>TRBJ2-7|.|TRBV4-1|many
CASSHTDRSYEQYF
TGCGCCAGCAGCCATACAGACAGATCCTACGAGCAGTACTTC
>TRBJ2-2|TRBD2|TRBV5-1|.
CASSFPRLAGGPEGTGELFF
TGCGCCAGCAGCTTTCCGCGACTAGCGGGAGGGCCGGAGGGCACCGGGGAGCTGTTTTTT
>TRBJ1-2|.|TRBV3-1|.
CANGPGEEDGYTF
TGTGCCAACGGCCCCGGGGAAGAGGATGGCTACACCTTC
>TRBJ1-1|.|TRBV6-1|many
CASSEAVGGGRAFF
TGTGCCAGCAGTGAAGCGGTGGGCGGCGGTCGAGCTTTCTTT
>TRBJ2-5|.|TRBV5-1|many
CASSLELAETQYF
TGCGCCAGCAGCTTGGAACTAGCTGAGACCCAGTACTTC
>TRBJ1-5|TRBD1|TRBV6-1|many
CASTHRDRGSNQPQHF
TGTGCCAGCACCCACCGGGACAGGGGGAGCAATCAGCCCCAGCATTTT
>TRBJ2-7|.|TRBV6-1|medium-sized
CASSEVAGSYEQYF
TGTGCCAGCAGTGAAGTCGCGGGCTCCTACGAGCAGTACTTC
>TRBJ1-1|.|TRBV5-1|many
CASSLVLNTEAFF
TGCGCCAGCAGCTTGGTTTTGAACACTGAAGCTTTCTTT
>TRBJ2-7|.|TRBV3-1|.
CASSQIAEYEQYF
TGTGCCAGCAGCCAAATTGCGGAATATGAGCAGTACTTC
>TRBJ2-7|TRBD1|TRBV20-1|many
CSATRTGGSYEQYF
TGCAGTGCTACCAGGACAGGGGGTTCCTACGAGCAGTACTTC
>TRBJ2-5|.|TRBV2|.
CASRGRNTSEAQYF
TGTGCCAGCCGGGGCAGGAATACATCAGAGGCCCAGTACTTC
>TRBJ2-1|.|TRBV11-3|many
CASSLGVSANEQFF
TGTGCCAGCAGCTTAGGCGTCTCGGCGAATGAGCAGTTCTTC
>TRBJ2-1|.|TRBV6-1|.
CASSELGYSNDQFF
TGTGCCAGCAGTGAACTTGGATATTCCAATGATCAGTTCTTC
>TRBJ2-7|.|TRBV5-6|many
CASSFPSVNSYEQYF
TGTGCCAGCAGCTTTCCGAGCGTAAACTCCTACGAGCAGTACTTC
>TRBJ2-3|.|TRBV5-1|.
CASSLGHATDTQYF
TGCGCCAGCAGCTTAGGACACGCCACGGATACGCAGTATTTT
>TRBJ1-3|.|TRBV9|many
CASSPARGNTIYF
TGTGCCAGCAGCCCCGCCCGTGGAAACACCATATATTTT
>TRBJ2-7|.|TRBV27|many
CASSPGSSYEQYF
TGTGCCAGCAGTCCTGGGAGCTCCTACGAGCAGTACTTC
>TRBJ2-7|TRBD1|TRBV20-1|many
CSAQAGGNPINEQYF
TGCAGTGCCCAGGCAGGGGGCAACCCAATTAACGAGCAGTACTTC
>TRBJ2-7|TRBD2|TRBV6-1|many
CASSLGLAGVEEQYF
TGTGCCAGCAGTTTGGGACTAGCGGGAGTAGAAGAGCAGTACTTC
>TRBJ1-5|.|TRBV2|.
CASSESWNQPQHF
TGTGCCAGCAGTGAAAGCTGGAATCAGCCCCAGCATTTT
>TRBJ1-5|.|TRBV20-1|many
CSARQFQGPGQPQHF
TGCAGTGCTAGACAATTCCAGGGTCCCGGTCAGCCCCAGCATTTT
>TRBJ2-1|TRBD1|TRBV2|many
CASASLDRGAEQFF
TGTGCCAGCGCCTCTTTGGACAGGGGCGCGGAGCAGTTCTTC
>TRBJ1-2|.|TRBV6-5|many
CASSYREDYGYTF
TGTGCCAGCAGTTACAGGGAAGACTATGGCTACACCTTC
>TRBJ1-5|.|TRBV28|many
CASSSQWPQHF
TGTGCCAGCAGTTCGCAATGGCCCCAGCATTTT
>TRBJ2-2|TRBD2|TRBV5-4|many
CASSSSGSVTGELFF
TGTGCCAGCAGCTCTAGCGGGTCGGTCACCGGGGAGCTGTTTTTT
>TRBJ1-6|TRBD1|TRBV20-1|.
CSARGQGSNSPLHF
TGCAGTGCTAGGGGACAGGGGTCAAATTCACCCCTCCACTTT
>TRBJ2-1|TRBD2|TRBV2|many
CASSRLAGGPHEQFF
TGTGCCAGCAGCCGACTAGCGGGAGGGCCCCATGAGCAGTTCTTC
>TRBJ2-4|TRBD2|TRBV20-1|.
CSAPEWTSGRGANIQYF
TGCAGTGCTCCAGAGTGGACTAGCGGGAGAGGGGCGAACATTCAGTACTTC
>TRBJ2-7|.|TRBV6-2/TRBV6-3|.
CAITVKGRSYEQYF
TGTGCCATCACAGTCAAGGGTAGATCCTACGAGCAGTACTTC
>TRBJ2-1|TRBD2|TRBV6-4|many
CASSLAGDRNEQFF
TGTGCCAGCAGTCTAGCGGGAGATCGCAATGAGCAGTTCTTC
>TRBJ1-5|.|TRBV6-1|.
CASSEGQVQQPQHF
TGTGCCAGCAGTGAAGGACAGGTGCAACAGCCCCAGCATTTT
>TRBJ2-7|.|TRBV5-1|.
CASSLGLVGTYEQYF
TGCGCCAGCAGCTTGGGGTTGGTAGGGACCTACGAGCAGTACTTC